Listed below are T cell receptor beta chains from one sample, sequenced in a study of cytomegalovirus exposure and HLA in healthy donors. Profiled with immunoSEQ multiplex PCR; TCRdb holds only in-frame clones, not every one. The data show fewer than 200,000 clones, about 75% seen once. The sequenced sample was PBMCs. These receptors were collected from a male donor in good health and CMV-seronegative. Each CDR3 is given with its conserved first and last residue. Part of the rows lack a size; the others show once, few, many or a class for expanded clones.

V	J	size	length	CDR3
TRBV7-9	TRBJ1-6	-	13	CASSPGQVSPLHF
TRBV19	TRBJ1-2	-	12	CASRSTGYGYTF
TRBV9	TRBJ2-1	-	15	CASSVTGGTYNEQFF
TRBV7-9	TRBJ1-6	-	14	CASSFLGGDSPLHF
TRBV6-1	TRBJ1-1	-	13	CASSEIQGTEAFF
TRBV14	TRBJ2-7	-	16	CASRQSGTGSSYEQYF
TRBV4-2	TRBJ2-1	-	17	CASSQDSTAGTYNEQFF
TRBV6-1	TRBJ2-7	-	14	CASSEAGRHLEQYF
TRBV13	TRBJ2-1	-	16	CASSLLGTDRSNEQFF
TRBV28	TRBJ2-2	-	15	CASSSPGQNTGELFF
TRBV2	TRBJ1-1	-	13	CASRQGGNTEAFF
TRBV6-5	TRBJ1-1	-	13	CASSESMSPEAFF
TRBV18	TRBJ2-5	-	14	CASSPSQGQETQYF
TRBV7-9	TRBJ2-7	-	13	CASSWTSEGEQYF
TRBV11-2	TRBJ1-3	-	15	CASSLADRGLYTIYF
TRBV19	TRBJ1-2	-	12	CASSQGADGYTF
TRBV15	TRBJ2-5	-	16	CATSSLPVSGQETQYF
TRBV30	TRBJ2-2	-	17	CAWKTLSGRGATGELFF
TRBV9	TRBJ2-2	few	15	CASSVAGGLNGELFF
TRBV9	TRBJ2-3	-	17	CASSTRGGGMATDTQYF
TRBV6-5	TRBJ2-5	-	15	CASSRTGVFQETQYF
TRBV7-3	TRBJ2-7	-	14	CASSSTGGTYEQYF
TRBV7-9	TRBJ2-7	-	13	CSSVRGSTYEQYF
TRBV5-1	TRBJ2-5	-	15	CASSGSWGGAETQYF
TRBV6-5	TRBJ2-7	-	15	CASRGSGRASYEQYF
TRBV6-6	TRBJ2-1	-	13	CASSPGGAHEQFF
TRBV7-2	TRBJ2-1	-	12	CASSGSINEQFF
TRBV4-3	TRBJ1-4	-	15	CASSVRGDANEKLFF
TRBV23-1	TRBJ2-6	-	17	CASTLDRDTSGANVLTF
TRBV7-2	TRBJ1-4	-	15	CASSLAGLTNEKLFF
TRBV19	TRBJ1-5	few	18	CASSIMIPGGVSNQPQHF